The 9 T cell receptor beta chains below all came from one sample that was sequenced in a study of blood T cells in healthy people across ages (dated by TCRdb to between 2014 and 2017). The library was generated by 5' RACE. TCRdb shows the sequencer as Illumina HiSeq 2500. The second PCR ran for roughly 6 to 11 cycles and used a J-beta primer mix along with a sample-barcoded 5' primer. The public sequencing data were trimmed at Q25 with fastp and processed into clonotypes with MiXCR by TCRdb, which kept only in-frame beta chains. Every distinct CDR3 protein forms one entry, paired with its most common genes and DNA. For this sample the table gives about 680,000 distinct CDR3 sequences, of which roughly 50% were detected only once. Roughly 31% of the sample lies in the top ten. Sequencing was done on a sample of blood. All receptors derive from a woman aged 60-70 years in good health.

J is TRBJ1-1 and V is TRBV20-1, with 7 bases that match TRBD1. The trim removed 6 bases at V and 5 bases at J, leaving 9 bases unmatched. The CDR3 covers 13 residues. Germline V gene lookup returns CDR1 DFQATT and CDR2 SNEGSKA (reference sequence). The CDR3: CSAGRQGETEAFF. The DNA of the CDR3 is TGCAGTGCCGGTCGACAGGGAGAGACTGAAGCTTTCTTT.

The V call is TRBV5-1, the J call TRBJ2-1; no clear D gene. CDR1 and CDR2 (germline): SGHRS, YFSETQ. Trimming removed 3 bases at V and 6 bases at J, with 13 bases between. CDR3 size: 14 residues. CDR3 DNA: TGCGCCAGCAGCTCCAGCCAAGGGCGCAATGAGCAGTTCTTC. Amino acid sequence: CASSSSQGRNEQFF.

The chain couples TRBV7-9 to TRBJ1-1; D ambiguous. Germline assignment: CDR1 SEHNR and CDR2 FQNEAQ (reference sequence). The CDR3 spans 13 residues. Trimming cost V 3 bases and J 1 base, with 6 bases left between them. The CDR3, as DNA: TGTGCCAGCAGCTTTCAGACGAACACTGAAGCTTTCTTT. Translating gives CASSFQTNTEAFF.

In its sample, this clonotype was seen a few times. For the CDR3, the DNA is TGCAGTGCCGAGGGGCGGGGTACGTACGAGCAGTACTTC. Protein product: CSAEGRGTYEQYF. The chain is built from TRBV20-1 and TRBJ2-7; D might be TRBD2 (6 bases). The germline V and J ends were trimmed by 6 bases and 4 bases, with 16 bases remaining between them. The CDR3 length is 13 residues. Germline V gene data show CDR1 as DFQATT and CDR2 as SNEGSKA (reference sequence).

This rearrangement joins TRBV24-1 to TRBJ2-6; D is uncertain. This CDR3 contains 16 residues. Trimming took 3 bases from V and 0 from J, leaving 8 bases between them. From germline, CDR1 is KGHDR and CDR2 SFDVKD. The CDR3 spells CATSDPDGSGANVLTF. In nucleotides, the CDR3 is TGTGCCACCAGTGATCCGGACGGCTCTGGGGCCAACGTCCTGACTTTC.

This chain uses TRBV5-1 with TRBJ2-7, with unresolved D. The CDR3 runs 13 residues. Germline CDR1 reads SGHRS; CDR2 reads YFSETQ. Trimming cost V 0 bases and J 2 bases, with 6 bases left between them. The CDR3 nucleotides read TGCGCCAGCAGCTTGGCCCAGCCCTACGAGCAGTACTTC. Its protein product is CASSLAQPYEQYF.

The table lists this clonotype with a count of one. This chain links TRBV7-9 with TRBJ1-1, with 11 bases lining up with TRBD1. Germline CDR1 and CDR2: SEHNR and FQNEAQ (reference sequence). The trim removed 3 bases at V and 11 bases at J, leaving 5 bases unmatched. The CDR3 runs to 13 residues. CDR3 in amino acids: CASSLGQGEHAFF. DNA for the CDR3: TGTGCCAGCAGCTTGGGACAGGGGGAGCATGCTTTCTTT. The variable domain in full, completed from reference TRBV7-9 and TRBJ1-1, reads DTGVSQNPRHKITKRGQNVTFRCDPISEHNRLYWYRQTLGQGPEFLTYFQNEAQLEKSRLLSDRFSAERPKGSFSTLEIQRTEQGDSAMYLCASSLGQGEHAFFGQGTRLTVV.

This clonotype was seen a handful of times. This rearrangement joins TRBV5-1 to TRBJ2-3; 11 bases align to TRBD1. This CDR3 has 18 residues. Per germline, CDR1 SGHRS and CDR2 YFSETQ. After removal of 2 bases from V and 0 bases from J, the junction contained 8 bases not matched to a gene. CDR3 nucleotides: TGCGCCAGCAGCTTTGCTGGGACAGGGGGAAGTAGCACAGATACGCAGTATTTT. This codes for CASSFAGTGGSSTDTQYF.

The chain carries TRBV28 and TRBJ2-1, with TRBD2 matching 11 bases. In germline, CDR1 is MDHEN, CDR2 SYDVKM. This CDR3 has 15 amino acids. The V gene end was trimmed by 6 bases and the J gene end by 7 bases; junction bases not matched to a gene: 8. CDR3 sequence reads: CASRQRLAGRNEQFF. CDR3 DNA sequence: TGTGCCAGCAGACAGAGACTAGCGGGGAGAAATGAGCAGTTCTTC.